This paragraph reports one T cell receptor beta chain. Germline loops: CDR1 MNHEY, CDR2 SVGEGT. This CDR3 has 14 amino acids. V lost 2 bases and J lost 0, with 8 bases in between. As for time point: newly diagnosed GD, antithyroid drugs for less than 3 months. Isolated PBMC RNA provided the starting material for the TCR library. The data were obtained in a study of regulatory T cells in long-lasting Graves disease. Relying on iRepertoire HTBI primers and Arm-PCR of CDR3 regions, the team built TCR beta libraries. MiXCR, applied by TCRdb to the multiplex PCR reads, yields one record per CDR3 protein. The data contain about 540,000 distinct CDR3 sequences, approximately 15% of them singletons. The same data also contributed to another study, on T cells in Graves' hyperthyroidism and ophthalmopathy.

The receptor was isolated from a man aged 30-40 years with Graves disease. The chain is built from TRBV6-2 or TRBV6-3 and TRBJ2-7; D remains ambiguous. The source was peripheral blood mononuclear cells (PBMCs), collected at new diagnosis, from a patient treated with antithyroid drugs. The CDR3, as DNA: TGTGCCAGCAGTTACCCTCAGGTCTCCTACGAGCAGTACTTC. Translating it yields CASSYPQVSYEQYF.